The next 5 T cell receptor beta chains were all read from a single sample in a study of blood T cell repertoires in COVID-19. Some clones are missing from TCRdb's copy, which holds only in-frame ones; the method was immunoSEQ multiplex PCR. The sample yields about 260,000 clones, under 90% seen once. Input material: peripheral blood. These receptors originate from a man aged 55-75 years with acute or convalescent COVID-19.

The chain uses TRBV7-9 and TRBJ1-5, with 10 nucleotides matching TRBD1. The CDR3 consists of 14 residues. Trimming cost V 5 bases and J 12 bases; bases outside gene matches: 10. Germline assignment: CDR1 SEHNR and CDR2 FQNEAQ (reference sequence). CDR3 sequence: CASSPGTGDRRQHF. CDR3 coding DNA: TGTGCCAGCAGCCCCGGGACAGGGGACAGGCGCCAGCATTTT.

This chain joins TRBV4-1 and TRBJ2-7; 10 bases agree with TRBD2. After removal of 2 bases from V and 2 bases from J, the junction contained 3 bases not matched to a gene. Looked up from germline, CDR1 is MGHRA and CDR2 is YSYEKL. The CDR3 length is 15 residues. The CDR3, as DNA: TGCGCCAGCAGCCAATTAGCGGGAGGCCCCTACGAGCAGTACTTC. This sequence encodes CASSQLAGGPYEQYF.

This clone was detected only a few times. The V gene is TRBV15, the J gene TRBJ2-1; weak D call: TRBD1 (5 bases). The ends were cut back, 4 bases at V and 7 bases at J, with 14 bases in the middle. CDR1 and CDR2 (germline): LNHNV, YYDKDF (reference sequence). CDR3 size: 14 residues. CDR3 protein: CATSIRATRNEQFF. The CDR3 region has the DNA TGTGCCACCAGCATCAGGGCCACAAGGAATGAGCAGTTCTTC.

A note on this clone: The same CDR3 arises from other DNA sequences in this sample as well. V is TRBV5-1 and J is TRBJ2-3; TRBD1 aligns across 9 bases. The CDR3 sequence is 16 residues long. Germline V lookup: CDR1 SGHRS, CDR2 YFSETQ. The trim removed 0 bases at V and 3 bases at J, leaving 5 bases unmatched. The CDR3 loop is CASSLVGTGRTDTQYF. In nucleotides, the CDR3 is TGCGCCAGCAGCTTGGTGGGGACAGGGAGGACAGATACGCAGTATTTT.

The chain carries TRBV7-9 and TRBJ1-4; 7 bases map to TRBD1. The J segment lost 6 bases and the V segment lost 5 bases, leaving 12 bases of the junction unmatched. The CDR3 contains 16 residues. Per the germline V gene, CDR1 is SEHNR and CDR2 is FQNEAQ (reference sequence). For the CDR3, the DNA is TGTGCCAGCAGCAATCCCAGGGGGAATGATCATGAAAAACTGTTTTTT. It encodes CASSNPRGNDHEKLFF.